These T cell receptor beta chains were read from a single sample in a study of T cell responses to AZD1222 COVID-19 vaccine. The assay was immunoSEQ multiplex PCR, and TCRdb's table has in-frame clones only and misses some. The sample contains tens of thousands of clones, 75% to 90% of which appear only once. The starting material was peripheral blood, obtained on day 0 of AZD1222 vaccination. Receptors were obtained from an adult in good health. The CDR3 runs from the conserved cysteine through the conserved F or W. Each record gives: clone size, J gene, V gene, CDR3 protein. Size values are once, few and many counts, or a class for expanded clones, and some rows have none.

NA TRBJ1-2 TRBV3-1/TRBV3-2 CASSQDILANYGYTF
NA TRBJ2-7 TRBV7-6 CASRNRPGQSYEQYF
NA TRBJ1-6 TRBV27 CASSPGGSSYNSPLHF
NA TRBJ1-3 TRBV4-2 CASSQNRGRDTIYF
NA TRBJ2-7 TRBV30 CAWSVLGNTYEQYF
NA TRBJ2-5 TRBV19 CASSKGLAGGRQETQYF
NA TRBJ1-5 TRBV6-6 CASSYSQGGQPQHF
NA TRBJ2-1 TRBV5-6 CASSPASRYNEQFF
NA TRBJ1-2 TRBV25-1 CASSEHARTGHTF
once TRBJ1-6 TRBV4-3 CASSQSRAASPLHF
NA TRBJ2-1 TRBV4-3 CASSPRGTGVNEQFF
NA TRBJ2-7 TRBV12-3/TRBV12-4 CASTVDVHYEQYF
NA TRBJ1-1 TRBV5-1 CASSLPEGVAFF